This note documents a single T cell receptor beta chain sequence. The target antigen is unknown. CDR1 LNHDA and CDR2 SQIVND come from the germline V gene (reference sequence). The CDR3 spans 18 residues. V gave up 2 bases and J gave up 5 bases, with 22 bases separating them. Vbeta (60) and Jbeta (13) primers were used in the PCR. Profiled with immunoSEQ multiplex PCR; TCRdb holds only in-frame clones, not every one. This table has around 79,000 clones, more than 65% appearing once. This specimen comes from a study of cytomegalovirus exposure and HLA in healthy donors. General study results and limits: The likely origin of a cluster of highly shared sequence variants was a sequencing artifact. In a later analysis, HLA-associated TCR beta chains were more clonally expanded than equally common others.

V is TRBV19 and J is TRBJ1-5, with D unresolved. This sequence was found in a middle-aged woman in good health and CMV-seropositive. Sequencing was performed on PBMCs. CDR3 bases: TGTGCCAGTAGTATATTCGCGTCGACGGACGGACTCTATCAGCCCCAGCATTTT. Residues: CASSIFASTDGLYQPQHF.